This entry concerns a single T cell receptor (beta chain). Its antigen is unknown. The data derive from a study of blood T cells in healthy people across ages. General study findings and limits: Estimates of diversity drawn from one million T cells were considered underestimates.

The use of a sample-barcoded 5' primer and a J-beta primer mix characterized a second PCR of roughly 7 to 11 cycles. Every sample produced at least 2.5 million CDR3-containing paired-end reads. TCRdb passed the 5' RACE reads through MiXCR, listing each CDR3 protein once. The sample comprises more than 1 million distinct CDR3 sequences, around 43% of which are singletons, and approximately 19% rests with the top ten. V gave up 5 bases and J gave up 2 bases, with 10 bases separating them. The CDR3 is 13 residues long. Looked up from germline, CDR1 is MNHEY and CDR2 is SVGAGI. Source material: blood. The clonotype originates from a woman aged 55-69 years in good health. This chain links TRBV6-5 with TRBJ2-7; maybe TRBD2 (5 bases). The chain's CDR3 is CASSPGSTYEQYF. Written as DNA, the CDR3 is TGTGCCAGCAGTCCGGGGTCTACCTACGAGCAGTACTTC.